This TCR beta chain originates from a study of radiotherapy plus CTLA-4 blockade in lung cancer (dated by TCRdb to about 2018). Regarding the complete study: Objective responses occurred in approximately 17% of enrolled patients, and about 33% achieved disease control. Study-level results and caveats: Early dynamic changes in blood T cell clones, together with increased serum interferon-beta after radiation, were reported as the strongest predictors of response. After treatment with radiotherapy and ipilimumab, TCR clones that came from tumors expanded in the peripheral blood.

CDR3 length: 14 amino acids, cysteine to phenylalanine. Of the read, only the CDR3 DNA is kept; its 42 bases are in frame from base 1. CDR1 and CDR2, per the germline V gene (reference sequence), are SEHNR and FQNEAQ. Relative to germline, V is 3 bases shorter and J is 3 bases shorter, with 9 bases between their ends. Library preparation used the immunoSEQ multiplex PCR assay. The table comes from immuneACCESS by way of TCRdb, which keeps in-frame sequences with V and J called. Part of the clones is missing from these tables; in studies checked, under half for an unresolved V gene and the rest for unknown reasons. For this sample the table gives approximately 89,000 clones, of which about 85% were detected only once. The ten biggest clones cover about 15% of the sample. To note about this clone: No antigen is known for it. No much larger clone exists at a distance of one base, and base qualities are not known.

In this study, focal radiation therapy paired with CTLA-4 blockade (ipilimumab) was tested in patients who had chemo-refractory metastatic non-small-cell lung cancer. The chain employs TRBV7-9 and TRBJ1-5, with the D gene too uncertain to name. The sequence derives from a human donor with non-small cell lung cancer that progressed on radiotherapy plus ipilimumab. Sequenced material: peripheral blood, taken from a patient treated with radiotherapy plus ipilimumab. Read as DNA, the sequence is TGTGCCAGCAGCTTCGGTGCCGCCAATCAGCCCCAGCATTTT. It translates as CASSFGAANQPQHF.